These 16 T cell receptor beta chains were all obtained from the same sample, sequenced in a study of CD8 T cells in ankylosing spondylitis (dated by TCRdb to about 2017). The study at large found these results: Blood from ankylosing spondylitis patients appeared to be characterized by a TCR beta motif composed of about 8 highly homologous amino acid variants.

The antigens for these receptors are not known. The library was produced with 5' RACE. Sequencing relied on an Illumina HiSeq 2500. TCRdb redid the processing of the public reads, applying fastp at Q25 and MiXCR, and retained in-frame beta chains. Merged by CDR3 protein, the rows form single entries marked with the most common genes and DNA. This sample is represented by about 510,000 distinct CDR3 sequences; approximately 5% of them were singletons. In total, the top ten clones hold under 4.5% of the sample. The sequencing input was blood, either unsorted or a sorted T cell fraction (not recorded which). The receptors come from a male donor with ankylosing spondylitis.

Written as DNA, the CDR3 is TGTGCCTGGAGTGGGTGGGGCGCGGGGAGTCAGCCCCAGCATTTT. Protein: CAWSGWGAGSQPQHF. The rearrangement joins TRBV30 to TRBJ1-5; D may be TRBD1 (5 bases). V gave up 1 base and J gave up 6 bases, with 16 bases separating them. The germline gives CDR1 GTSNPN, CDR2 SVGIG (reference sequence). The CDR3 consists of 15 residues.

In its sample, this clonotype was seen many times. The chain is built from TRBV7-2 and TRBJ2-1; perhaps TRBD2 as D (5 bases). The CDR3 runs 14 residues. The germline V gene encodes CDR1 SGHTA and CDR2 FQGNSA. Trimming took 5 bases from V and 4 from J, leaving 12 bases between them. The CDR3 is CASSPRSGYNEQFF. CDR3 DNA sequence: TGTGCCAGCAGCCCTCGATCGGGGTACAATGAGCAGTTCTTC.

This clonotype was counted ten times or more. This sequence joins TRBV29-1 and TRBJ1-6; TRBD1 aligns across 8 bases. Trimming took 7 bases from V and 8 from J; bases not matched to a gene: 7. The CDR3 has 13 residues. Germline V lookup: CDR1 SQVTM, CDR2 ANQGSEA. DNA of the CDR3: TGCAGCGCCAGGGACAGGAGCGATTCACCCCTCCACTTT. As protein: CSARDRSDSPLHF.

This clonotype was observed a few times. The V call is TRBV29-1, the J call TRBJ2-5; no reliable D call. CDR3 size: 12 residues. CDR1 and CDR2 (germline): SQVTM, ANQGSEA. V lost 4 bases and J lost 2, with 8 bases in between. CDR3 sequence (DNA): TGCAGCGTTGGAGCCCTACAAGAGACCCAGTACTTC. It is translated as CSVGALQETQYF.

Concerning this clonotype: A much more abundant neighbour one base away suggests this may be a read error. The chain has TRBV5-1 and TRBJ2-3, with D perhaps TRBD2 (6 bases). In germline, CDR1 is SGHRS, CDR2 YFSETQ. Trimming took off 2 bases at V and 5 bases at J, with 18 bases between the two ends. The CDR3 has 16 amino acids. The CDR3 bases are TGCGCCAGCAGCTTCGAGGCTAGCGCAACTGGAGATACGCAGTATTTT. This sequence encodes CASSFEASATGDTQYF. The variable domain in full, completed from reference TRBV5-1 and TRBJ2-3, reads KAGVTQTPRYLIKTRGQQVTLSCSPISGHRSVSWYQQTPGQGLQFLFEYFSETQRNKGNFPGRFSGRQFSNSRSEMNVSTLELGDSALYLCASSFEASATGDTQYFGPGTRLTVL.

This clonotype was counted a few times. The chain employs TRBV6-1 and TRBJ2-7; 7 positions agree with TRBD1. This CDR3 has 13 residues. Germline V gene data show CDR1 as MNHNS and CDR2 as SASEGT. Trimming removed 8 bases from V and 5 bases from J; junction bases left unmatched: 9. This CDR3 is CASQEQGEDEQYF. CDR3 sequence (DNA): TGTGCCAGCCAGGAGCAGGGGGAAGACGAGCAGTACTTC.

In this sample, this clonotype turned up many times. The CDR3 reads CASSSGTGKRPQHF. CDR3 nucleotide sequence: TGTGCCAGCAGTTCCGGGACAGGGAAGCGGCCCCAGCATTTT. The chain is built from TRBV27 and TRBJ1-5; TRBD1 matches 9 bases. The CDR3 has 14 residues. J was trimmed by 9 bases and V by 4 bases; bases with no gene match: 7. Germline CDR1 MNHEY, CDR2 SMNVEV (reference sequence).

The sample holds many counts of this clonotype. CDR3 sequence reads: CASSLLGGPLNTEAFF. The CDR3 region has the DNA TGTGCCAGCAGTTTATTAGGGGGACCACTGAACACTGAAGCTTTCTTT. V gene TRBV27 combines with J gene TRBJ1-1; possible D gene TRBD1, 6 bases. Germline V gene lookup returns CDR1 MNHEY and CDR2 SMNVEV (reference sequence). The CDR3 consists of 16 residues. Trimming shortened V by 1 base and J by 0 bases, and 12 bases separated the two germline ends.

The chain couples TRBV2 to TRBJ2-1; 10 nucleotides agree with TRBD2. This CDR3 region has 15 residues. With V trimmed by 7 bases and J by 4 bases, 7 bases remained unmatched. Germline V gene data show CDR1 as SNHLY and CDR2 as FYNNEI. CDR3 region: CASKWEGLAYNEQFF. CDR3 coding DNA: TGTGCCAGCAAATGGGAGGGACTAGCGTACAATGAGCAGTTCTTC.

This clonotype was detected ten times or more. V gene TRBV4-3 combines with J gene TRBJ2-7; D is undetermined. Per the germline V gene, CDR1 is LGHNA and CDR2 is YSLEER. The CDR3 length is 16 residues. V was shortened by 0 bases and J by 6 bases, with 18 bases between the two germline ends. The CDR3 region is CASSQDQLPLRSEQYF. The CDR3 coding sequence is TGCGCCAGCAGCCAAGATCAGCTGCCTTTACGGAGCGAGCAGTACTTC.

This clonotype has ten or more counts. The rearrangement links TRBV6-4 to TRBJ1-1, with 8 bases lining up with TRBD1. The CDR3 extends over 12 amino acids. Germline V lookup: CDR1 MRHNA, CDR2 SNTAGT. The V segment lost 6 bases and the J segment 10 bases; nucleotides outside the gene matches: 7. This CDR3 is CASRETGGSAFF. Here the CDR3 DNA reads TGTGCCAGCAGAGAAACAGGGGGGTCAGCTTTCTTT.

This clonotype showed up many times. The chain has TRBV20-1 and TRBJ1-5; 7 bases are shared with TRBD1. CDR3 size: 12 residues. Germline CDR1 and CDR2: DFQATT and SNEGSKA (reference sequence). The DNA of the CDR3 is TGCAGCCCGACAGGGTACGGTCAGCCCCAGCATTTT. Amino acids: CSPTGYGQPQHF.

This clonotype has a handful of counts. The gene calls are TRBV6-4 and TRBJ2-3; D remains ambiguous. The CDR3 loop spans 15 amino acids. Germline V gene data show CDR1 as MRHNA and CDR2 as SNTAGT. The V gene lost 6 bases and the J gene lost 0 bases, with 13 bases spanning the gap. Here the CDR3 reads CASRVTPGSTDTQYF. CDR3 bases: TGTGCCAGCAGAGTCACACCCGGGAGCACAGATACGCAGTATTTT.

This clonotype was seen ten or more times. The chain joins TRBV7-2 to TRBJ2-2; a weak D match, TRBD2 (6 bases). V dropped 1 base and J dropped 5 bases, with 11 bases sitting between them. Germline CDR1 SGHTA, CDR2 FQGNSA. The CDR3 totals 15 residues. The CDR3 spells CASSLVFSGTGELFF. CDR3 nucleotides: TGTGCCAGCAGCTTAGTTTTCAGCGGGACCGGGGAGCTGTTTTTT. Drawing the rest from reference TRBV7-2 and TRBJ2-2, the complete variable domain is GAGVSQSPSNKVTEKGKDVELRCDPISGHTALYWYRQSLGQGLEFLIYFQGNSAPDKSGLPSDRFSAERTGGSVSTLTIQRTQQEDSAVYLCASSLVFSGTGELFFGEGSRLTVL.

Ten or more counts support this clonotype. The V gene is TRBV7-9, the J gene TRBJ1-4; 7 positions agree with TRBD1. The CDR3 has 16 residues. The germline gives CDR1 SEHNR, CDR2 FQNEAQ (reference sequence). V shed 1 base and J 8 bases; nucleotides not matched to a gene: 10. CDR3 sequence reads: CASSLVMDRFAEKLFF. CDR3 bases: TGTGCCAGCAGCTTAGTGATGGACAGGTTCGCGGAAAAACTGTTTTTT.

The chain recombines TRBV12-2 with TRBJ1-3. TRBV12-2 is noted as a pseudogene. The CDR3 consists of 15 residues. The CDR3 coding sequence is TGTGCAATGCCGCGGGGGAGGGGCTCTGGAAACACCATATATTTT. It is translated as CAMPRGRGSGNTIYF.